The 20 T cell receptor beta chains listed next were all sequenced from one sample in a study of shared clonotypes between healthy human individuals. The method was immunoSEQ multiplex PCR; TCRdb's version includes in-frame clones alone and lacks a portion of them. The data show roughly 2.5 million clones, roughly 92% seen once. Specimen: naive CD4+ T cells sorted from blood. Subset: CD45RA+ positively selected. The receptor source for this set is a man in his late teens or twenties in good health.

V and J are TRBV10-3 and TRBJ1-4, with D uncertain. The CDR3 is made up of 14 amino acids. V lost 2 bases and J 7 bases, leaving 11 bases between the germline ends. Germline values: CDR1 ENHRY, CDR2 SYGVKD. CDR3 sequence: CAISEGGVIEKLFF. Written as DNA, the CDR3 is TGTGCCATCAGTGAGGGCGGGGTAATTGAAAAACTGTTTTTT.

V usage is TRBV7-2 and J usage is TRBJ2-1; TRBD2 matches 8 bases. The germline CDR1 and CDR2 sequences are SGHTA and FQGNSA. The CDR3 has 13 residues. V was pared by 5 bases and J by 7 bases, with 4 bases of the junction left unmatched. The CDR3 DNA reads TGTGCCAGCAGCCTACGGGGGGGGAATGAGCAGTTCTTC. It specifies CASSLRGGNEQFF.

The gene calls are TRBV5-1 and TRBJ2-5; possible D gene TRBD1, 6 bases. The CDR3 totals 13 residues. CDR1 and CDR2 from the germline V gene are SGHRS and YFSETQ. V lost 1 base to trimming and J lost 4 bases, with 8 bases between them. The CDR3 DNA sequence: TGCGCCAGCAGCTTGTGGGGGCTAGAGACCCAGTACTTC. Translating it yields CASSLWGLETQYF.

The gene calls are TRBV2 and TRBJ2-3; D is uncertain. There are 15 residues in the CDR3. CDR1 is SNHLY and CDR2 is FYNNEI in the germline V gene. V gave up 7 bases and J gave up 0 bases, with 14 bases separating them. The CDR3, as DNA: TGTGCCAGCACCGCCGGGCCAGAGAGCACAGATACGCAGTATTTT. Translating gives CASTAGPESTDTQYF. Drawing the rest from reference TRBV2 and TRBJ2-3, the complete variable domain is EPEVTQTPSHQVTQMGQEVILRCVPISNHLYFYWYRQILGQKVEFLVSFYNNEISEKSEIFDDQFSVERPDGSNFTLKIRSTKLEDSAMYFCASTAGPESTDTQYFGPGTRLTVL.

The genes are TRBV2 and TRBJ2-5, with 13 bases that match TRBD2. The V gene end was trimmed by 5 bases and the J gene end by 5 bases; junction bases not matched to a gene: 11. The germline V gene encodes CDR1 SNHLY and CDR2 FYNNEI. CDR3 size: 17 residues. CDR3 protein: CASSLLAGGTQRETQYF. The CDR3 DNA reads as TGTGCCAGCAGTTTACTAGCGGGGGGGACTCAGCGGGAGACCCAGTACTTC.

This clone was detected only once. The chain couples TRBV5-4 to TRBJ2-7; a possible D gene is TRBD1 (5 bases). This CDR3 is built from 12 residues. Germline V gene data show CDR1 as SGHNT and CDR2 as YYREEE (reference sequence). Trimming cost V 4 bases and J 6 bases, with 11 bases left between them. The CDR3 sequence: CASSTRTGEQYF. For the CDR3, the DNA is TGTGCCAGCAGCACACGAACAGGCGAGCAGTACTTC.

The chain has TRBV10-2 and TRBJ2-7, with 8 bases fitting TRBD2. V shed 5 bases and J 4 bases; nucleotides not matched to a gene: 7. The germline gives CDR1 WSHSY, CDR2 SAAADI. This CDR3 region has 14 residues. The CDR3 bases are TGCGCCAGCAGTCGAACGGGAGGGAGGTACGAGCAGTACTTC. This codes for CASSRTGGRYEQYF.

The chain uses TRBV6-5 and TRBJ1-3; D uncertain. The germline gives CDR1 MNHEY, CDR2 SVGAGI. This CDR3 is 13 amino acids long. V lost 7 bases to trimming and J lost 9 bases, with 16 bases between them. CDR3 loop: CASTSPNPATIYF. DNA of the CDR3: TGTGCCAGCACTTCTCCTAATCCCGCCACCATATATTTT.

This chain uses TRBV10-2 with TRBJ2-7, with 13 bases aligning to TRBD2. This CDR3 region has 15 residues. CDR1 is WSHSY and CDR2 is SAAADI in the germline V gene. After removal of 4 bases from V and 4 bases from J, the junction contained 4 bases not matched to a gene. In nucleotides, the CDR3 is TGCGCCAGCAGTGGGACTAGCGGGAGAGAATACGAGCAGTACTTC. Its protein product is CASSGTSGREYEQYF.

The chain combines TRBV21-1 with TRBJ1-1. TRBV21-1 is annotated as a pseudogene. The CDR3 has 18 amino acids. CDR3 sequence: CASSNKSWAPIANTEAFF. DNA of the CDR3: TGTGCCAGCAGCAATAAATCTTGGGCGCCGATAGCGAACACTGAAGCTTTCTTT.

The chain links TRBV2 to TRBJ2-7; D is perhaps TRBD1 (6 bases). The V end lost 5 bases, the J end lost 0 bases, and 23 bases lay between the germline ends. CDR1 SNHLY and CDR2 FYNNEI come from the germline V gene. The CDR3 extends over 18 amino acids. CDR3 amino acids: CASSTGTRAFVSSYEQYF. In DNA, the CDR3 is TGTGCCAGCAGTACCGGGACAAGAGCCTTCGTAAGCTCCTACGAGCAGTACTTC.

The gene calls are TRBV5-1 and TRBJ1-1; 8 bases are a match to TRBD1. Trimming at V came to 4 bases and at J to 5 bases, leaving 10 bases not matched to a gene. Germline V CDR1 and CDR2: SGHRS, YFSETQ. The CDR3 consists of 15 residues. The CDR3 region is CASSLPTGGVTEAFF. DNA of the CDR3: TGCGCCAGCAGCCTCCCCACAGGGGGGGTAACTGAAGCTTTCTTT.

The CDR3 sequence is CASSEWAAQETQYF. The DNA for the CDR3 is TGTGCCAGCAGTGAATGGGCAGCTCAAGAGACCCAGTACTTC. This rearrangement joins TRBV2 to TRBJ2-5; D call uncertain. Trimming stripped 2 bases from V and 2 bases from J, with 9 bases between. CDR1 is SNHLY and CDR2 is FYNNEI in the germline V gene. The CDR3 runs 14 residues.

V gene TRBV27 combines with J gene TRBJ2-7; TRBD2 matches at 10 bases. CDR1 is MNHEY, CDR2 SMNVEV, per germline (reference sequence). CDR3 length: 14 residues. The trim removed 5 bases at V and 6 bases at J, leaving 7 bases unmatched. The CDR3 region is CASSVLAGAVEQYF. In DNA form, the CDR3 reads TGTGCCAGCAGTGTCCTAGCGGGAGCGGTCGAGCAGTACTTC.

The CDR3 here is CASSTGTGLNSPLHF. DNA of the CDR3: TGTGCCAGTAGTACCGGGACAGGTTTGAATTCACCCCTCCACTTT. The rearrangement links TRBV19 to TRBJ1-6; 8 nucleotides line up with TRBD1. CDR3 size: 15 residues. The V gene end was trimmed by 4 bases and the J gene end by 7 bases; junction bases not matched to a gene: 6. Germline V gene sequence: CDR1 LNHDA, CDR2 SQIVND (reference sequence).

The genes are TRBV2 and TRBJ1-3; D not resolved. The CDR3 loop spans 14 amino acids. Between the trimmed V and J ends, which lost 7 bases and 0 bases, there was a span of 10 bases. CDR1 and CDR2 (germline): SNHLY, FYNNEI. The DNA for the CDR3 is TGTGCCAGCACCCGGGAACCCTCTGGAAACACCATATATTTT. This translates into CASTREPSGNTIYF.

The CDR3 sequence is CASRRGDGGTEAFF. CDR3 sequence (DNA): TGTGCCAGCAGGAGAGGGGATGGGGGCACTGAAGCTTTCTTT. V and J are TRBV2 and TRBJ1-1; TRBD1 might be the D (5 bases). Germline V gene data show CDR1 as SNHLY and CDR2 as FYNNEI. CDR3 length: 14 residues. Trimming removed 6 bases from V and 4 bases from J, with 15 bases in between.

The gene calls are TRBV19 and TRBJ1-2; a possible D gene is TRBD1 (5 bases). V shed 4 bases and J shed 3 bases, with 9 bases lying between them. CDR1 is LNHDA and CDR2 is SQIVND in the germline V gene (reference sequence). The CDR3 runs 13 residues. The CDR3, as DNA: TGTGCCAGTAGTACGGGGGAGTACTATGGCTACACCTTC. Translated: CASSTGEYYGYTF.

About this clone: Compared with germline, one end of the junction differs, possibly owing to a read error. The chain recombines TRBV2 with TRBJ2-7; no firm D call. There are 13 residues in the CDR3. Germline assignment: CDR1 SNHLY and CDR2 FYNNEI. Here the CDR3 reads CASREVVTYEQYF. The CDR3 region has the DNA TGTGCCAGCAGAGAAGTAGTAACCTACGAGCAGTACTTC. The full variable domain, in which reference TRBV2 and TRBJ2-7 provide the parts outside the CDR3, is EPEVTQTPSHQVTQMGQEVILRCVPISNHLYFYWYRQILGQKVEFLVSFYNNEISEKSEIFDDQFSVERPDGSNFTLKIRSTKLEDSAMYFCASREVVTYEQYFGPGTRLTVT.

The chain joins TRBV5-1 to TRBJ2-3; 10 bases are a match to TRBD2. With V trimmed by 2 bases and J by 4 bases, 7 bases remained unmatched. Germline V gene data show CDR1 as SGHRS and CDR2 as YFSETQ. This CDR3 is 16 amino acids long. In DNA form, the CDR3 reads TGCGCCAGCAGCTTTGGTCTTAGCGGGGGGCCAGATACGCAGTATTTT. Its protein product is CASSFGLSGGPDTQYF.